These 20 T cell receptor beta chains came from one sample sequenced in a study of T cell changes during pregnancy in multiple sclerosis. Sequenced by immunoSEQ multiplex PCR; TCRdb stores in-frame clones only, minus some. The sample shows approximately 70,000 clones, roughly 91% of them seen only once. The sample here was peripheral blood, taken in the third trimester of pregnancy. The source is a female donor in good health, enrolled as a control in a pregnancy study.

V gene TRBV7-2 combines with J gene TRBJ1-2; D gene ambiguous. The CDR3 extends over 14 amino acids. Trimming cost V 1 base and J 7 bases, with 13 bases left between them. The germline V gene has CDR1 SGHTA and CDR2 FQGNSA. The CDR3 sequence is CASSLVKESSGYTF. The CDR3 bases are TGTGCCAGCAGCTTAGTCAAGGAGTCGAGTGGCTACACCTTC.

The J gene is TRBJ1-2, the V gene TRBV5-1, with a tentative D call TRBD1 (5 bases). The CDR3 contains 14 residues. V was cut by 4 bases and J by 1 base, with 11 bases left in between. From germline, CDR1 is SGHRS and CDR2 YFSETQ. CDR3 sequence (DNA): TGCGCCAGCAGCGCGGACATTGTTAACTATGGCTACACCTTC. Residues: CASSADIVNYGYTF.

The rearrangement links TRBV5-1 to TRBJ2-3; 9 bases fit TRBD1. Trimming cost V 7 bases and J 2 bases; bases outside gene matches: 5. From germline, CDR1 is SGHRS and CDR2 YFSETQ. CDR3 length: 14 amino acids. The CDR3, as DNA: TGCGCCAGCGGGGGACAGGGTTACACAGATACGCAGTATTTT. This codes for CASGGQGYTDTQYF.

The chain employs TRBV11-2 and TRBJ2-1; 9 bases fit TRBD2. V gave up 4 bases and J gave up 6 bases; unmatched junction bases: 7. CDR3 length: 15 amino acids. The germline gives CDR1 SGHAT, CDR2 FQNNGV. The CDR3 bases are TGTGCCAGCAGCTCTAGGGGACTAGCTATCAATGAGCAGTTCTTC. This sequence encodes CASSSRGLAINEQFF. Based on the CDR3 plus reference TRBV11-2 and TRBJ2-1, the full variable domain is EAGVAQSPRYKIIEKRQSVAFWCNPISGHATLYWYQQILGQGPKLLIQFQNNGVVDDSQLPKDRFSAERLKGVDSTLKIQPAKLEDSAVYLCASSSRGLAINEQFFGPGTRLTVL.

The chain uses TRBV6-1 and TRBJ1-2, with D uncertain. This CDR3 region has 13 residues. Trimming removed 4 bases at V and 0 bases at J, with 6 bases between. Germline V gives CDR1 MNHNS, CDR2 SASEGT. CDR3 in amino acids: CASSAGANYGYTF. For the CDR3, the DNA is TGTGCCAGCAGTGCGGGAGCTAACTATGGCTACACCTTC.

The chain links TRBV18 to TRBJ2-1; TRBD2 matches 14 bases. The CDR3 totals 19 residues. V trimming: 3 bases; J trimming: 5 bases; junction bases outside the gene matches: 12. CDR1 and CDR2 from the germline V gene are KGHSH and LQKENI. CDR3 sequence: CASSPLPPTSGRANNEQFF. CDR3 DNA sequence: TGTGCCAGCTCACCTCTTCCTCCGACTAGCGGGAGGGCGAACAATGAGCAGTTCTTC.

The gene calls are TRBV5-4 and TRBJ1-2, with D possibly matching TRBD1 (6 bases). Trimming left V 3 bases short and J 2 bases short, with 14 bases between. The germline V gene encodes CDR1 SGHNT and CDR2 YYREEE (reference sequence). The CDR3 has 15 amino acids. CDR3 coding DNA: TGTGCCAGCAGCTCCATGTCCCAGGGGAACTATGGCTACACCTTC. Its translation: CASSSMSQGNYGYTF. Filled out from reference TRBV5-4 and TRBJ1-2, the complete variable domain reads ETGVTQSPTHLIKTRGQQVTLRCSSQSGHNTVSWYQQALGQGPQFIFQYYREEENGRGNFPPRFSGLQFPNYSSELNVNALELDDSALYLCASSSMSQGNYGYTFGSGTRLTVV.

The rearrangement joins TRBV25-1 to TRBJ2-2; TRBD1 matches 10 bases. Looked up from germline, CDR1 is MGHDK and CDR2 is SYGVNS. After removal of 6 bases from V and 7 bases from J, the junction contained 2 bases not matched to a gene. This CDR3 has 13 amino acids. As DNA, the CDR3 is TGTGCCAGCAGCGACAGGGGGCACGGGGAGCTGTTTTTT. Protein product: CASSDRGHGELFF.

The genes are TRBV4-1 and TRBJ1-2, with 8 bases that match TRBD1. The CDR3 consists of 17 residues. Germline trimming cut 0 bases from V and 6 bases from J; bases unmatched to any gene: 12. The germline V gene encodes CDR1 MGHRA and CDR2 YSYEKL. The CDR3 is CASSQEANAQGADGYTF. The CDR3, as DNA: TGCGCCAGCAGCCAAGAGGCTAACGCGCAGGGGGCCGATGGCTACACCTTC.

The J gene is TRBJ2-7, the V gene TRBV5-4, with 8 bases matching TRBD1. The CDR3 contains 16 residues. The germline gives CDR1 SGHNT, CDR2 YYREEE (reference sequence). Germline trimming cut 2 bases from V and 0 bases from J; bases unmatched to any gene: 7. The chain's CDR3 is CASSFPGTGVSYEQYF. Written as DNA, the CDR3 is TGTGCCAGCAGCTTCCCCGGGACAGGTGTCTCCTACGAGCAGTACTTC.

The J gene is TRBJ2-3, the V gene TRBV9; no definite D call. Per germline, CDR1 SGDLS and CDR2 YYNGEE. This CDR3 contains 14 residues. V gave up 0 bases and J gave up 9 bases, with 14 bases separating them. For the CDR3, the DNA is TGTGCCAGCAGCGTAGCTGGAGTGTTCCTCACGCAGTATTTT. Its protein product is CASSVAGVFLTQYF.

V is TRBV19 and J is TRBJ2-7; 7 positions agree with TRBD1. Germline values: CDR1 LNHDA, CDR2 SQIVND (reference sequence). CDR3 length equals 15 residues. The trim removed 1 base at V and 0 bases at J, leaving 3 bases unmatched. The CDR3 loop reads CASSIAWDSSYEQYF. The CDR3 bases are TGTGCCAGTAGTATAGCCTGGGACAGCTCCTACGAGCAGTACTTC.

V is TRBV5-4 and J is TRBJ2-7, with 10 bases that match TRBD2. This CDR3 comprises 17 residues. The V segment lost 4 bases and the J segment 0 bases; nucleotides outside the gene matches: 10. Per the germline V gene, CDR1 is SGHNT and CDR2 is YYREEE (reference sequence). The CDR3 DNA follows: TGTGCCAGCAGCCACGCCACACTAGCGGGGCCCTCCTACGAGCAGTACTTC. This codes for CASSHATLAGPSYEQYF. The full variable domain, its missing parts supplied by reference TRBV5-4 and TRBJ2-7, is ETGVTQSPTHLIKTRGQQVTLRCSSQSGHNTVSWYQQALGQGPQFIFQYYREEENGRGNFPPRFSGLQFPNYSSELNVNALELDDSALYLCASSHATLAGPSYEQYFGPGTRLTVT.

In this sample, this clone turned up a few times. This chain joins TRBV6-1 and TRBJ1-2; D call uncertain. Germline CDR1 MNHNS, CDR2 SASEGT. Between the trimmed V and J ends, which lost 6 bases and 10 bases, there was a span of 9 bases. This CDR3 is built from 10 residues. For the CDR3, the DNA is TGTGCCAGCAGGCGGATGGACTACACCTTC. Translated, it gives CASRRMDYTF.

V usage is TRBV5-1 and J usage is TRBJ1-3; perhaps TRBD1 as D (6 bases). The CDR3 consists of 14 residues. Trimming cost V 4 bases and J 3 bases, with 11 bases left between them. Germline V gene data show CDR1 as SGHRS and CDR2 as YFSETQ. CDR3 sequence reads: CASSIQGYGNTIYF. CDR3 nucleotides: TGCGCCAGCAGCATACAGGGATATGGAAACACCATATATTTT.

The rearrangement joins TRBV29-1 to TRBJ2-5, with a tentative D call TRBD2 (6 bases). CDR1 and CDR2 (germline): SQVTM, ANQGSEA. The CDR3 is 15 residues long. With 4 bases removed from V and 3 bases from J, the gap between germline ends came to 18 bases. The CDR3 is CSVVHLEGLEETQYF. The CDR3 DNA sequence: TGCAGCGTTGTTCATCTTGAGGGACTCGAAGAGACCCAGTACTTC.

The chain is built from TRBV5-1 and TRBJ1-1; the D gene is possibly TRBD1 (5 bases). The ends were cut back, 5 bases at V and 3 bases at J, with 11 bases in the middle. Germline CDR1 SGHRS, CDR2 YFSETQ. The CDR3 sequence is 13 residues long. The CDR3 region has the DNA TGCGCCAGCAGTGCAGGGTTTGACACTGAAGCTTTCTTT. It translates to CASSAGFDTEAFF.

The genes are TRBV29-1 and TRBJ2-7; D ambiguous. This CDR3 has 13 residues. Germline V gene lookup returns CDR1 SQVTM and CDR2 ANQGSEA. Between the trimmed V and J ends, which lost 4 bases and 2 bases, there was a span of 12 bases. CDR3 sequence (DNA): TGCAGCGTTGCCTACGGAGAAGCCTACGAGCAGTACTTC. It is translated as CSVAYGEAYEQYF.

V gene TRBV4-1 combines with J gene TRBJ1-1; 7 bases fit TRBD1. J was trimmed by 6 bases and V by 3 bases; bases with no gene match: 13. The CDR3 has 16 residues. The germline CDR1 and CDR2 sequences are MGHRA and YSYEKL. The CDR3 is CASSHLETGFGSEAFF. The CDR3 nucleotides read TGCGCCAGCAGCCATCTGGAGACAGGGTTCGGCTCTGAAGCTTTCTTT.

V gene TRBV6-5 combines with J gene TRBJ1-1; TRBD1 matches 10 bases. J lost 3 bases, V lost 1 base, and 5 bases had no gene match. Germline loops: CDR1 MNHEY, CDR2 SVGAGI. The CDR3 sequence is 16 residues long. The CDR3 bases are TGTGCCAGCAGTTACTTACCGGGACAGGGGTACACTGAAGCTTTCTTT. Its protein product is CASSYLPGQGYTEAFF.